This T cell receptor beta chain was documented in a study of identical twins (dated by TCRdb to the mid-2010s). Regarding the complete study: To test whether fetal clonotypes persist, this study deep-sequenced TCR alpha and beta repertoires from monozygotic twins, from unrelated adults of various ages, and from cord blood. To rule out contamination, replicate twin experiments were performed at different times with different library preparation protocols.

Only healthy Caucasian donors were included. Note on this clonotype: There is no known antigen for this receptor. Base-call qualities are not available, and no considerably larger clone is one nucleotide away.

The junction shows trimming of 3 bases on V and 2 bases on J, and the gene matches do not reach 12 bases of it. CDR1 and CDR2, looked up from the germline V gene (reference sequence), are LGHDT and YNNKEL. The CDR3, from cysteine to phenylalanine, totals 19 residues. Only the CDR3 DNA stays, 57 bases, in frame from base 1. Library method: 5' RACE. Reads for this sample came from an Illumina HiSeq 2000. A universal primer binding site was added through template switching, and the final cDNA carried a unique molecular identifier so that TCR cDNA molecules could be counted accurately. First-strand cDNA for TCR alpha and beta chains was synthesized from specific primers in the conserved constant-segment region. To control for contamination, every cDNA library carried two barcodes: a SMART-Mk sample barcode plus Illumina barcodes. Two successive PCR steps introduced TruSeq adapter sequences along with Illumina sample barcodes. The Illumina HiSeq platform was used with custom primers to sequence TCR alpha and beta cDNA libraries. The authors processed their data as follows. Raw reads were processed with MiGEC to extract unique molecular identifiers, and MiXCR was used to determine CDR3 positions. Recombination models were inferred per individual with the repgenHMM and IGoR tools using an EM algorithm. The analysis of shared clonotypes was done with the tcR package in R, with sharing normalized by the product of cloneset sizes. To study raw recombination without the effects of thymic and clonal selection, out-of-frame nonproductive sequences were analyzed. In-frame beta chains were kept once TCRdb had trimmed the public reads at Q25 with fastp and called clones with MiXCR. For every CDR3 protein sequence, its rows merge into one entry that carries the most common genes and DNA. TCRdb, rather than the study authors, made the V and J calls. This sample lists some 1,700,000 distinct CDR3 sequences; about 30% were detected once. More than 0.25% of the sample goes to the ten largest clones.

Broad study findings and their caveats: The excess sharing between twins in beta out-of-frame sequences was weaker because fewer shared sequences reduced the signal-to-noise ratio. Because the same donors could not be followed over many years, conclusions were based on cross-sectional statistical analysis. Compared with coincidental sharing between unrelated individuals, out-of-frame TCR alpha sequences shared between twins had an excess of sequences with low generation probability. Invariant T cells such as MAIT and iNKT could partly confound zero-insertion analyses, although diverse VJ usage argued against such confounding for most clonotypes. Abundant cord blood beta clonotypes had fewer insertions, young adult naive repertoires showed a similar but weaker trend, and memory repertoires showed no such trend. Out-of-frame TCR alpha sharing in monozygotic twins was systematically underestimated by recombination models, whereas sharing between unrelated individuals was in agreement with the recombination models.

The chain is encoded by TRBV3-1 joined to TRBJ2-4, with 11 middle bases fitting TRBD2. Sequenced: cord blood. This clonotype originated in a newborn girl in good health. The DNA is as follows: TGTGCCAGCAGCCACACGACTAGCGGGACTCGGGTAACCAAAAACATTCAGTACTTC. Its protein product is CASSHTTSGTRVTKNIQYF.